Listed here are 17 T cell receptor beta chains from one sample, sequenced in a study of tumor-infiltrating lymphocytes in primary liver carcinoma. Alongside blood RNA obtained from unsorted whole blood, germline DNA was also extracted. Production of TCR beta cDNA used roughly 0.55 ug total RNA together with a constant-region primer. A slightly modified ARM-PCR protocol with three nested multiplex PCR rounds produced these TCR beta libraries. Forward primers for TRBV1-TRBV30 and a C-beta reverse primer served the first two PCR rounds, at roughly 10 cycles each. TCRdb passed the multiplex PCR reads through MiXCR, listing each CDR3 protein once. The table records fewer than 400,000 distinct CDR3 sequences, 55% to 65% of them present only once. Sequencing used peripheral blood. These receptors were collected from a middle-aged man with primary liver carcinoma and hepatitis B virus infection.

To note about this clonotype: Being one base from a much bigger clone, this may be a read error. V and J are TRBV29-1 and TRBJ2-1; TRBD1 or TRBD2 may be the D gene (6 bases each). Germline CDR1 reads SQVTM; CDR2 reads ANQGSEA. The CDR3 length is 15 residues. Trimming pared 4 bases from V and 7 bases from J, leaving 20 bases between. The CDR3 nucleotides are TGCAGCGTTGCTTCGGGGGACACGAGGAGGAATGAGCAGTTCTTC. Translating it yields CSVASGDTRRNEQFF.

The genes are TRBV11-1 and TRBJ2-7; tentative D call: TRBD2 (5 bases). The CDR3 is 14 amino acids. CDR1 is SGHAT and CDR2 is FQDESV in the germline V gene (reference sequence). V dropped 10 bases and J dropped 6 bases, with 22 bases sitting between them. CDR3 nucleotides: TGTGCCAACAGAATGACGAGGGAGTCATCCGAGCAGTACTTC. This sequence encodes CANRMTRESSEQYF.

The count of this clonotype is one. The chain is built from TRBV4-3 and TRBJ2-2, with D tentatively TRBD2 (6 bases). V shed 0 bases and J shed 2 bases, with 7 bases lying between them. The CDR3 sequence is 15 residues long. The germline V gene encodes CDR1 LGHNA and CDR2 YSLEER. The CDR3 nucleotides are TGCGCCAGCAGCCAAGAAGCGGGTAACACCGGGGAGCTGTTTTTT. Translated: CASSQEAGNTGELFF.

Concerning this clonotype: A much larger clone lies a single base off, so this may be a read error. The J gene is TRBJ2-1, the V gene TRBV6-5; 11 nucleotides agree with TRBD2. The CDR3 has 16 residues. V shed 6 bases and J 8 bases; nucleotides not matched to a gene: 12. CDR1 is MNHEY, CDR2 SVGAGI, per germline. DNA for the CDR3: TGTGCCAGCAGGGGACTAGCGGCAAGAACCGACGATGAGCAGTTCTTC. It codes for CASRGLAARTDDEQFF.

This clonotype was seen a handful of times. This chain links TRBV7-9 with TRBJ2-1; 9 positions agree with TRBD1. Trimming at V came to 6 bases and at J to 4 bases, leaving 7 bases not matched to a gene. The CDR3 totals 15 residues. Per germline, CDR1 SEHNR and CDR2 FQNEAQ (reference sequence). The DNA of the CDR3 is TGTGCCAGCAGTGCACAGGGGGCGAGTTACAATGAGCAGTTCTTC. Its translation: CASSAQGASYNEQFF.

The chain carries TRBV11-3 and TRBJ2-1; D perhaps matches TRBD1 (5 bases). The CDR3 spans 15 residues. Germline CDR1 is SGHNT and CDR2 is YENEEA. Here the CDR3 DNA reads TGTACGAGCAGCCGGCAAGGGGTCTCGGGCAATGAGCAGTTCTTC. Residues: CTSSRQGVSGNEQFF.

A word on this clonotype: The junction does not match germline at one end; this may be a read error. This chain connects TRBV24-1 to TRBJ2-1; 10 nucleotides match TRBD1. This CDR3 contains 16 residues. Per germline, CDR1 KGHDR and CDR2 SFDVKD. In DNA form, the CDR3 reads TGTGACACCAGTGACTTCCGGGACAGGGGCAGCAATGAGCAGTTCTTC. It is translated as CDTSDFRDRGSNEQFF.

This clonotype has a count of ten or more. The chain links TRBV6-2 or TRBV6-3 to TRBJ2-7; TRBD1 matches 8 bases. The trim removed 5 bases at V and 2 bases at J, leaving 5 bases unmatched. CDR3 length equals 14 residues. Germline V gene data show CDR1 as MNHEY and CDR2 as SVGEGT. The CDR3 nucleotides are TGTGCCAGCAGTCGGACAGGGCTCGCCTACGAGCAGTACTTC. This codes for CASSRTGLAYEQYF.

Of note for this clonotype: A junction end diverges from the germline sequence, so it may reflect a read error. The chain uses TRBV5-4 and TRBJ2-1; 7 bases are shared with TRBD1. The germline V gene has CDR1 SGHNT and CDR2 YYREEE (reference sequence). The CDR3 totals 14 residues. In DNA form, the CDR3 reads TGTGCCTGCAGCTTACCAGGGGGAAACAATGGGCAGTTCTTC. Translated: CACSLPGGNNGQFF.

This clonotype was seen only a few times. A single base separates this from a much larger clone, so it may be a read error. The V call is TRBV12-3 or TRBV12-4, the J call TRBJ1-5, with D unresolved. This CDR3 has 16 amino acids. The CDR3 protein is CVSSLEGPGLDQPQHF. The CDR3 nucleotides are TGTGTCAGCAGTTTAGAAGGTCCGGGCCTGGATCAGCCCCAGCATTTT.

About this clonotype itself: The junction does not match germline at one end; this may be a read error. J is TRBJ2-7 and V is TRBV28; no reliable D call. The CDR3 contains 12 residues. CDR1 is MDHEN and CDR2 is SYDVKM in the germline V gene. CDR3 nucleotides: TGTACCAGCAGTTTAGGTGCGTATGAGCAGTACTTC. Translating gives CTSSLGAYEQYF.

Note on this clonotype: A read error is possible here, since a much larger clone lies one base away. CDR3 sequence: CASSLTGGLETQYF. The DNA of the CDR3 is TGTGCCAGCAGTCTGACAGGGGGCTTAGAGACCCAGTACTTC. This chain connects TRBV12-3 or TRBV12-4 to TRBJ2-5; 10 bases agree with TRBD1. The CDR3 is made up of 14 amino acids. V lost 5 bases and J lost 4; bases outside the gene matches: 4.

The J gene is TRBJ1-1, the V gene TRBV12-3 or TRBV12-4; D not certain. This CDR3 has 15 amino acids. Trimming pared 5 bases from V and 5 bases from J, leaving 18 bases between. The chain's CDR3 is CASSPTLVGWTEAFF. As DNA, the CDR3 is TGTGCCAGCAGTCCAACGCTGGTGGGATGGACTGAAGCTTTCTTT.

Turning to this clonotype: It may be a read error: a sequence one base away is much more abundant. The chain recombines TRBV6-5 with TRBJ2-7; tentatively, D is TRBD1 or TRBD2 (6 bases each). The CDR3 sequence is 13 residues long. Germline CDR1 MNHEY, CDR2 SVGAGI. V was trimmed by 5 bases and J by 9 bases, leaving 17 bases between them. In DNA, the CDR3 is TGTGCCAGCAGTGGGGGCGACGCCGGGGGGCAGTACTTC. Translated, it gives CASSGGDAGGQYF.

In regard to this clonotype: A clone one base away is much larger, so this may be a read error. The CDR3 nucleotides read TGCGCCAGCAGCCAAACGCCTAGGGGGGGAGGCGGGGAGCTGTTTTTT. Protein sequence: CASSQTPRGGGGELFF. The chain joins TRBV4-1 to TRBJ2-2, with TRBD2 as a possible D gene (7 bases). This CDR3 has 16 residues. The germline V gene has CDR1 MGHRA and CDR2 YSYEKL. Deletions cut 2 bases from V and 7 bases from J, with 17 bases between.

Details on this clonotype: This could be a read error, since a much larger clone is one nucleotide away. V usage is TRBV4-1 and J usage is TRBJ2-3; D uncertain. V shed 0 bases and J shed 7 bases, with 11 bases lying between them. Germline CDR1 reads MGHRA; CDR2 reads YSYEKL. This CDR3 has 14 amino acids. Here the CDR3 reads CASSQESHSYTQYF. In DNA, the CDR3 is TGCGCCAGCAGCCAAGAATCTCACAGCTATACGCAGTATTTT.

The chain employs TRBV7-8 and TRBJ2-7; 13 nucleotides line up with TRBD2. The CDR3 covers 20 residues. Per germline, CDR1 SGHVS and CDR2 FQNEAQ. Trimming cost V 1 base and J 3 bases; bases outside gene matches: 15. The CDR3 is CASSLVGATSGRVKLYEQYF. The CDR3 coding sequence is TGTGCCAGCAGCTTAGTTGGCGCCACTAGCGGGAGGGTCAAACTCTACGAGCAGTACTTC. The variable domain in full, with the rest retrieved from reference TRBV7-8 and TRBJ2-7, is GAGVSQSPRYKVAKRGQDVALRCDPISGHVSLFWYQQALGQGPEFLTYFQNEAQLDKSGLPSDRFFAERPEGSVSTLKIQRTQQEDSAVYLCASSLVGATSGRVKLYEQYFGPGTRLTVT.